A selection of T cell receptor beta chains follows, all from one sample in a study of blood T cells in healthy people across ages. A single record per CDR3 protein comes from TCRdb applying MiXCR to the 5' RACE reads. The sample lists some 1,500,000 distinct CDR3 sequences, 40% to 45% occurring once. Sequenced sample: blood. The source is a woman aged 18 to 35 in good health. CDR3s include the opening cysteine and the closing phenylalanine or tryptophan. D genes are given only for firm matches.

d_call,v_call,cdr3_aa
-,TRBV4-1,CASSQPRRGINQPQHF
TRBD2,TRBV15,CATSGFGTSGRDEQYF
TRBD1,TRBV4-3,CASSQDRAGGPGELFF
TRBD2,TRBV18,CASSPPGGPYEQYF
TRBD1,TRBV29-1,CSVKGQGDSPLHF
TRBD2,TRBV20-1,CSARDRTSGRNEQFF
-,TRBV5-1,CASSLGATAITDTQYF
-,TRBV20-1,CRGVGSHEQFF
-,TRBV28,CASSLGLGTTSYNEQFF
-,TRBV29-1,CSVDSPSDNEQFF
-,TRBV1,CTSSPGQGKNEQYF
TRBD1,TRBV27,CASSLAGTGVGEQYF
-,TRBV7-2,CASSLDTDRFYGYTF
TRBD1,TRBV20-1,CSARDNRGLSNQPQHF
TRBD2,TRBV7-3,CASSLGVGRGSTDTQYF
-,TRBV28,CASSPVTGRLAGANVLTF
-,TRBV12-3/TRBV12-4,CASSLALDGRQFF
-,TRBV6-2/TRBV6-3,CASSSRFHEQFF
TRBD1,TRBV30,CAWSVLGRGHYGYTF
-,TRBV4-1,CASSQPRAGMNYGYTF
-,TRBV2,CASRERTDTQYF
TRBD2,TRBV27,CASSLRSGGLGETQYF
TRBD2,TRBV7-2,CASSRGKAGNTDTQYF
-,TRBV5-5,CASSRGPQVDQPQHF
-,TRBV7-2,CASSLYGEWGYTF
TRBD2,TRBV5-1,CASSMRLAGVDEQYF
-,TRBV7-9,CASSFLGEGQYF
-,TRBV7-8,CAGSLWGQGNIQYF
-,TRBV24-1,CAASDGVNQPQHF
TRBD2,TRBV7-9,CASSANSGVYNEQFF
-,TRBV20-1,CSPWGGKGTEAFF
TRBD1,TRBV7-2,CASSVGQGRYIQYF
TRBD2,TRBV18,CASSPDHNLLGLAKDEQFF